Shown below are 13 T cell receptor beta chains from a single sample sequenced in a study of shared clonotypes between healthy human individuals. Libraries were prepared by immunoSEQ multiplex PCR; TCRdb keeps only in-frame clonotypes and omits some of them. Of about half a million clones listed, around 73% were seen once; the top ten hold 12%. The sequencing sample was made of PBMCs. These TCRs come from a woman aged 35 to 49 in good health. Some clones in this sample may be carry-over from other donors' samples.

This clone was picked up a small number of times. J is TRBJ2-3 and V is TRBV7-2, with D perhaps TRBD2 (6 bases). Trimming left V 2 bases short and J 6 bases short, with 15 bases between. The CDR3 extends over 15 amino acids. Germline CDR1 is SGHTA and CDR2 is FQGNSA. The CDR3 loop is CASSLQTGVRDTQYF. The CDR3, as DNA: TGTGCCAGCAGCTTACAGACGGGAGTAAGGGATACGCAGTATTTT.

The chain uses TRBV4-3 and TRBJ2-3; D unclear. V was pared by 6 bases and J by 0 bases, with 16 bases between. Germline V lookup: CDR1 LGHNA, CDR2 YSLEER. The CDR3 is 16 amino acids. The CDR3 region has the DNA TGCGCCAGCAGTCGAGAGGTTGCTTCAAGCACAGATACGCAGTATTTT. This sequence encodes CASSREVASSTDTQYF.

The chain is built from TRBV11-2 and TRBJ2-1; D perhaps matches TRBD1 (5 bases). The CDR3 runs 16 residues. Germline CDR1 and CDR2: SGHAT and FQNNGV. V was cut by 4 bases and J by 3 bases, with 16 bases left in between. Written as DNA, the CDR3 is TGTGCCAGCAGCTCCACTCAGGGTAGGGTCTACAATGAGCAGTTCTTC. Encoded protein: CASSSTQGRVYNEQFF.

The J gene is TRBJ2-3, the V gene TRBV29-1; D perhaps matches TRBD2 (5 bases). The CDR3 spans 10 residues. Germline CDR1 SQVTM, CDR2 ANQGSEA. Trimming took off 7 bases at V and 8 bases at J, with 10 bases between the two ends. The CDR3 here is CSALEGTQYF. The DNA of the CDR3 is TGCAGCGCACTAGAAGGTACGCAGTATTTT.

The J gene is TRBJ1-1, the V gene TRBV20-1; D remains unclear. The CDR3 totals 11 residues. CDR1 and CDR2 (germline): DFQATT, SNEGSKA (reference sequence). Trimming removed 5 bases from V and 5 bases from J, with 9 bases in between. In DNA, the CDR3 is TGCAGTGCTGGACCTGCGACTGAAGCTTTCTTT. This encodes CSAGPATEAFF.

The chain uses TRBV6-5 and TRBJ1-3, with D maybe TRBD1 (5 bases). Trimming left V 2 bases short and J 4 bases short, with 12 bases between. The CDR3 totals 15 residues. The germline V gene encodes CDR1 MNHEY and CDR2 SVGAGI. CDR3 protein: CASSYGQGAGNTIYF. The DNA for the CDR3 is TGTGCCAGCAGTTACGGTCAGGGAGCCGGAAACACCATATATTTT.

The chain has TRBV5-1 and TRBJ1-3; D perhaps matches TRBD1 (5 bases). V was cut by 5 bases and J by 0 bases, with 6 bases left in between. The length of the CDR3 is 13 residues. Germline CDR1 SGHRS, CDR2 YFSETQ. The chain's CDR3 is CASRQDSGNTIYF. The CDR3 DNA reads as TGCGCCAGCAGACAGGACTCTGGAAACACCATATATTTT.

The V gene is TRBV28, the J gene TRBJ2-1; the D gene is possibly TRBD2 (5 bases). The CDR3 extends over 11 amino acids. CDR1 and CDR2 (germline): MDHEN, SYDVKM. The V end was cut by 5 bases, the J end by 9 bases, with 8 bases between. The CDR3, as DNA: TGTGCCAGCAGTGACGGAGGTGAGCAGTTCTTC. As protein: CASSDGGEQFF.

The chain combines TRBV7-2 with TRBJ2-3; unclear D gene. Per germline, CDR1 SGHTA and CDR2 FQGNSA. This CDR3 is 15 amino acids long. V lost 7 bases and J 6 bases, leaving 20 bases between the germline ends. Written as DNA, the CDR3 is TGTGCCAGCACCCCATCGGCGGCCTGGATGGATACGCAGTATTTT. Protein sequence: CASTPSAAWMDTQYF.

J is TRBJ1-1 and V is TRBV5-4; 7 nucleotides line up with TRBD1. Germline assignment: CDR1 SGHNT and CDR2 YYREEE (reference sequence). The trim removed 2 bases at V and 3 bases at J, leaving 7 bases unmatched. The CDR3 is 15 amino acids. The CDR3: CASSFPRGDDTEAFF. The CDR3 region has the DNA TGTGCCAGCAGCTTCCCCAGGGGGGACGACACTGAAGCTTTCTTT.

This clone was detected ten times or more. The CDR3 is CASSEAAGGADTQYF. CDR3 nucleotide sequence: TGTGCCAGCAGTGAGGCAGCGGGAGGGGCAGATACGCAGTATTTT. The chain carries TRBV6-4 and TRBJ2-3, with TRBD2 matching 10 bases. The trim removed 3 bases at V and 4 bases at J, leaving 4 bases unmatched. Germline V CDR1 and CDR2: MRHNA, SNTAGT. The CDR3 spans 15 residues.

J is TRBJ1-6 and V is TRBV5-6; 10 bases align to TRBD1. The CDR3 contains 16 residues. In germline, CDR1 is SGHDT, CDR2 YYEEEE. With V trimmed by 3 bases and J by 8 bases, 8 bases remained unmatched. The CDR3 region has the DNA TGTGCCAGCAGCTACTGGACAGGGGGTTGGTATTCACCCCTCCACTTT. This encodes CASSYWTGGWYSPLHF. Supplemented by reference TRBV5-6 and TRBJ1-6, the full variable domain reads DAGVTQSPTHLIKTRGQQVTLRCSPKSGHDTVSWYQQALGQGPQFIFQYYEEEERQRGNFPDRFSGHQFPNYSSELNVNALLLGDSALYLCASSYWTGGWYSPLHFGNGTRLTVT.

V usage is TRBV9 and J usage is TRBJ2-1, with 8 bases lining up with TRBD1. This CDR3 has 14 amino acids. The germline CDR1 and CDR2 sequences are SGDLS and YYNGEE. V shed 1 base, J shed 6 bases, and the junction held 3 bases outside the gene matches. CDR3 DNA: TGTGCCAGCAGCGTATGGGACAGGAGCAATGAGCAGTTCTTC. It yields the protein CASSVWDRSNEQFF.